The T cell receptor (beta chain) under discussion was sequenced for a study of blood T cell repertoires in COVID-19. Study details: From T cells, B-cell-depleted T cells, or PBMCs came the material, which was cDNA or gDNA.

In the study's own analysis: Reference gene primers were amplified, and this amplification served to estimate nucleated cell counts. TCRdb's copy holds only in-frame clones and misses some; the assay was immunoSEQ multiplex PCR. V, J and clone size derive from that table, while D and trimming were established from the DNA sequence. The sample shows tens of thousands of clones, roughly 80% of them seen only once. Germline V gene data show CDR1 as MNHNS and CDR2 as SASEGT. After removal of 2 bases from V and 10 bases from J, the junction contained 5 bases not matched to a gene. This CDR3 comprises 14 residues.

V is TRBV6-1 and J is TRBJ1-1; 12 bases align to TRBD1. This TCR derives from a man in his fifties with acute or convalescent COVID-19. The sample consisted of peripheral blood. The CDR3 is CASSEKGQGAGAFF. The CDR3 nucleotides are TGTGCCAGCAGTGAAAAGGGACAGGGGGCGGGAGCTTTCTTT.